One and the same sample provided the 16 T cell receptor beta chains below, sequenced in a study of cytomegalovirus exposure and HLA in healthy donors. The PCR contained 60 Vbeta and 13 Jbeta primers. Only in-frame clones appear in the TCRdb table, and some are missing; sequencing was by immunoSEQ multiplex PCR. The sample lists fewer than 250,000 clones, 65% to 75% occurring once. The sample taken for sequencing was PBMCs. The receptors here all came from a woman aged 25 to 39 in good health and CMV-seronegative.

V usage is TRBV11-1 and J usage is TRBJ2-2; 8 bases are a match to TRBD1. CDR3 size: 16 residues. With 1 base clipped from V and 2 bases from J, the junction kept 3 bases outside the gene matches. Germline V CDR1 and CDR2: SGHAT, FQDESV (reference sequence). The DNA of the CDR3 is TGTGCCAGCAGCTTAGGGCAGGGGGCCAACACCGGGGAGCTGTTTTTT. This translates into CASSLGQGANTGELFF. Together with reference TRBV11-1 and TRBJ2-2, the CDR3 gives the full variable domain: EAEVAQSPRYKITEKSQAVAFWCDPISGHATLYWYRQILGQGPELLVQFQDESVVDDSQLPKDRFSAERLKGVDSTLKIQPAELGDSAMYLCASSLGQGANTGELFFGEGSRLTVL.

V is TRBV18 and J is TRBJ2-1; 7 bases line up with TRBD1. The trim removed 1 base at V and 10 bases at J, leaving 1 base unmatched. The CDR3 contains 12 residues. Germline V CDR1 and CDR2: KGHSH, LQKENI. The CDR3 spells CASSPLRGEQFF. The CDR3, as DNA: TGTGCCAGCTCACCACTCAGGGGGGAGCAGTTCTTC.

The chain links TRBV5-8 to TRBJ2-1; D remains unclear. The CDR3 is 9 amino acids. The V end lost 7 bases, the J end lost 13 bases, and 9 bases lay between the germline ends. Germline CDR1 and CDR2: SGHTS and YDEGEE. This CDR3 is CASEAAQFF. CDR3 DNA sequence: TGTGCCAGCGAGGCGGCCCAGTTCTTC.

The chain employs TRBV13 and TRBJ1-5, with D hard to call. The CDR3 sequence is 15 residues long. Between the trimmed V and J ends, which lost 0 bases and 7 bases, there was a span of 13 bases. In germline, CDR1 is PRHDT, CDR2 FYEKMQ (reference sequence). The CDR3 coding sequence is TGTGCCAGCAGCTTAGGCCTCCGGGTTGGCCAGCCCCAGCATTTT. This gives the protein CASSLGLRVGQPQHF.

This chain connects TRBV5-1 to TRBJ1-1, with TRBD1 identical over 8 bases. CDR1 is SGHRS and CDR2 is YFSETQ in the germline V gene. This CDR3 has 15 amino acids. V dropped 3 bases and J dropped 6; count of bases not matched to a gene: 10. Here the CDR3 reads CASSSRTGIGAEAFF. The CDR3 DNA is TGCGCCAGCAGCTCCCGGACAGGGATAGGCGCTGAAGCTTTCTTT.

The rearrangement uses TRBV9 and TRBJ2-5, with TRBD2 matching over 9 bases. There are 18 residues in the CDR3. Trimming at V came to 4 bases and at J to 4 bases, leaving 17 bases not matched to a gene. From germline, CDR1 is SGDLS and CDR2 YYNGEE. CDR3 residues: CASSPGVSGGPEGETQYF. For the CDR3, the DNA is TGTGCCAGCAGCCCCGGGGTTAGCGGGGGCCCTGAAGGAGAGACCCAGTACTTC.

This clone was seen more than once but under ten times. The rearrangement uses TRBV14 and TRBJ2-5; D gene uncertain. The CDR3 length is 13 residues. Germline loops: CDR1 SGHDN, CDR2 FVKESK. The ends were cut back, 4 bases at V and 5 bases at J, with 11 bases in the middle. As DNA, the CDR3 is TGTGCCAGCAGCCGGCGCAACGGGGAGACCCAGTACTTC. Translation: CASSRRNGETQYF.

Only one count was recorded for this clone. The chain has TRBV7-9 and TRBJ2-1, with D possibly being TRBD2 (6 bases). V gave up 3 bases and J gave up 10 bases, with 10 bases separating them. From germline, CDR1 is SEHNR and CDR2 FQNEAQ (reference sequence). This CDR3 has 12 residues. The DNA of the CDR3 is TGTGCCAGCAGCTTTCGGACTACGGAGCAGTTCTTC. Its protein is CASSFRTTEQFF.

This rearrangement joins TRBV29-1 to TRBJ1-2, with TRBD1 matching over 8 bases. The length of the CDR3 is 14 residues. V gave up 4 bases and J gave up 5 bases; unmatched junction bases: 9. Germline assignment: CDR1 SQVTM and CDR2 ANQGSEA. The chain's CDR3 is CSVAVADREYGYTF. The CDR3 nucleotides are TGCAGCGTTGCGGTAGCGGACAGGGAGTATGGCTACACCTTC.

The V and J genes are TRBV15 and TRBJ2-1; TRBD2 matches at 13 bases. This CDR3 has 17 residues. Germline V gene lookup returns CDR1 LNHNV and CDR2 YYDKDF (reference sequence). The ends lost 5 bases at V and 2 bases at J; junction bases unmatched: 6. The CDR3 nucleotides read TGTGCCACCAGCTCCCGGACTAGCGGGGGCCCCTACAATGAGCAGTTCTTC. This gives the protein CATSSRTSGGPYNEQFF.

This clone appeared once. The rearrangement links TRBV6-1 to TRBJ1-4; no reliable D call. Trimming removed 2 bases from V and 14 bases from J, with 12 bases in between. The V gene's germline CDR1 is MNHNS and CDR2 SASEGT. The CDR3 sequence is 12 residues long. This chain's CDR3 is CASSESSGGLFF. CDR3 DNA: TGTGCCAGCAGTGAAAGTTCGGGCGGGCTGTTTTTT.

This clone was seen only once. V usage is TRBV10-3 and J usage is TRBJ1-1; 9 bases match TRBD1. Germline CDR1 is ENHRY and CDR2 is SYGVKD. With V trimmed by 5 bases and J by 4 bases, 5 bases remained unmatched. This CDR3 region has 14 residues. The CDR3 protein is CAISLTGGGTEAFF. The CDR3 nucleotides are TGTGCCATCAGTTTGACAGGGGGGGGCACTGAAGCTTTCTTT.

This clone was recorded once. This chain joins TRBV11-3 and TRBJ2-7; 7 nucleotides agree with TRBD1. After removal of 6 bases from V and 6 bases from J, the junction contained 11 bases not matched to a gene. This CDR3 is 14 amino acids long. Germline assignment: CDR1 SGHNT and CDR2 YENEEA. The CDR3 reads CASSPRTGVAEQYF. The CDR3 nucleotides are TGTGCCAGCAGTCCGAGGACAGGCGTGGCCGAGCAGTACTTC. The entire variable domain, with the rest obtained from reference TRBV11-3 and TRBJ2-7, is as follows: EAGVVQSPRYKIIEKKQPVAFWCNPISGHNTLYWYLQNLGQGPELLIRYENEEAVDDSQLPKDRFSAERLKGVDSTLKIQPAELGDSAVYLCASSPRTGVAEQYFGPGTRLTVT.

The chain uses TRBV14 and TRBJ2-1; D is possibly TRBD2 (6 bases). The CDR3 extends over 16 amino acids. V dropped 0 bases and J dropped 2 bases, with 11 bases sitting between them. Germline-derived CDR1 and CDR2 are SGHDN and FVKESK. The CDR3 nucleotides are TGTGCCAGCAGCCAAGATCAGACTAGGCCCTACAATGAGCAGTTCTTC. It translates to CASSQDQTRPYNEQFF.

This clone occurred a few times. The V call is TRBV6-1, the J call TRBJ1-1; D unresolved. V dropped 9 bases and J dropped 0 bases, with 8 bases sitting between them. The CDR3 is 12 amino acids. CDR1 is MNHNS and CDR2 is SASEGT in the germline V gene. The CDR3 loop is CARSRVNTEAFF. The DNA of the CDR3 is TGTGCCAGATCTCGGGTGAACACTGAAGCTTTCTTT.

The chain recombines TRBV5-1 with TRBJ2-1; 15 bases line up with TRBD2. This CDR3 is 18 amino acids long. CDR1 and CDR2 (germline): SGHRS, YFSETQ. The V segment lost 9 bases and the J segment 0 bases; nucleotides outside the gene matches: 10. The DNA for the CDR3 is TGCGCCATCAGGGGACTAGCGGGAGGCCCCAGCTCCTACAATGAGCAGTTCTTC. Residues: CAIRGLAGGPSSYNEQFF.